This entry features one T cell receptor (beta chain) sequence. This clonotype was seen many times. Its antigen is currently not known. No base quality information exists; no much larger clone differs at one position. The CDR3, cysteine through phenylalanine, is 16 amino acids long. The CDR3 DNA has 48 bases and is translated from base 1. Germline trimming: 3 bases from V, 6 bases from J; junction bases outside gene matches: 8. CDR1 is given as SQVTM and CDR2 as ANQGSEA, both from the germline V gene. This sample is part of a study of T-cell reconstitution after alpha-beta-depleted transplantation in children (dated by TCRdb to about 2016). Concerning the study at large: The study quantitatively tracked T-cell immune reconstitution after TCRalphabeta/CD19-depleted allogeneic hematopoietic cell transplantation in children using TCR repertoire profiling.

To prepare the library, PCR was applied. Sequenced using an Illumina HiSeq 2500. Molecular barcoding was employed in the preparation of TCR libraries, with unique molecular identifiers being used to normalize TCRbeta repertoire quantification. The public reads were quality trimmed at Q25 with fastp and then assembled into clones with MiXCR by TCRdb, keeping productive beta chains. Entries that share a CDR3 protein sequence are merged under the most common genes and DNA. The sample contains approximately 200,000 distinct CDR3 sequences, less than 15% of them found a single time. The ten top clones hold under 15% of the sample.

The sample consisted of PBMCs from the stem cell graft donor, taken from the stem cell graft. The sequence was obtained from a human donor who donated a stem cell graft to a child with acute lymphoblastic leukemia. This chain joins TRBV29-1 to TRBJ2-1, with 13 central nucleotides matching TRBD2. The DNA sequence reads TGCAGCGTTGACCCACTAGCGGGAGGGCTCGGCAATGAGCAGTTCTTC. It encodes CSVDPLAGGLGNEQFF.